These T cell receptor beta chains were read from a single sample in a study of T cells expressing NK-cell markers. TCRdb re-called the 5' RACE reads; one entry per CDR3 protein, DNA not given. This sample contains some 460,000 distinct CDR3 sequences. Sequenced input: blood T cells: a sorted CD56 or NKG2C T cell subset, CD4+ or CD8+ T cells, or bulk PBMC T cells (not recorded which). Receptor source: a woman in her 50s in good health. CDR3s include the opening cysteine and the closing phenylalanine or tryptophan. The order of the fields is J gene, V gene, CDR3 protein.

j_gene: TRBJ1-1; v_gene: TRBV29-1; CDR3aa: CSVQYRGAMNTEAFF
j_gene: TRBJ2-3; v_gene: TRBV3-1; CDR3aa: CASSQPGTGGTDTQYF
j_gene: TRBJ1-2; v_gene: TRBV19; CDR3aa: CASTPAAAQDTPWGYTF
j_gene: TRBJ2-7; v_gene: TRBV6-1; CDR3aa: CASAGRGTYEQYF
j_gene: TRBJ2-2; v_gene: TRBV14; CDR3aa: CASSHTKNVGVGDTGELFF
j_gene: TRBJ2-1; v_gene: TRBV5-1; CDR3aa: CASSLIGAATSSYNEQFF
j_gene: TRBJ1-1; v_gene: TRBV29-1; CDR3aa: CSVQSGRALEAFF
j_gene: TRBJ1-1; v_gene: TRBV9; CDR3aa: CASSVGPVMNTEAFF
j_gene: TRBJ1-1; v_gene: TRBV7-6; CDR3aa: CASSSSASDRNTEAFF
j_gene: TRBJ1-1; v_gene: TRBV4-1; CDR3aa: CASSRGDTSSGEAFF
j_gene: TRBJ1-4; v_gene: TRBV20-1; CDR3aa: CSARQEGNEKLFF